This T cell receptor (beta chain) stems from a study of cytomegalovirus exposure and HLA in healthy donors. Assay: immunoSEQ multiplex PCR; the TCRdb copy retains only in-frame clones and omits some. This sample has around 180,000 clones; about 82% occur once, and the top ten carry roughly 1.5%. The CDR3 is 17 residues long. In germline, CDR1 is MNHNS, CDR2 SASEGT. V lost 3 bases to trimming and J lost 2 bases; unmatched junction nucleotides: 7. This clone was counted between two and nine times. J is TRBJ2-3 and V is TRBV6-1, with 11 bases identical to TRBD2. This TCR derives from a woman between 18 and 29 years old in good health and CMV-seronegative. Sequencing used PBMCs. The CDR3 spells CASSESSGGTYTDTQYF. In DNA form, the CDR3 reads TGTGCCAGCAGTGAGTCTAGCGGGGGGACGTACACAGATACGCAGTATTTT.